This is a list of T cell receptor beta chains from one sample in a study of T cell changes during pregnancy in multiple sclerosis. The data were produced by immunoSEQ multiplex PCR, yet TCRdb's version contains in-frame clones alone and is incomplete. This table has about 13,000 clones, around nine tenths appearing once. Specimen: CD8+ T cells from peripheral blood mononuclear cells, collected in the first trimester of pregnancy. The receptors come from a female donor with multiple sclerosis, enrolled in a pregnancy study. The CDR3 runs from the conserved cysteine through the conserved F or W. The D gene is left open where the match is weak. Where a row states a size, it is once, few, many or the class of an expanded clone; other rows omit it.

16,TRBV29-1,TRBJ1-2,TRBD1,.,TGCAGCGTTGTAGTAACAGGGGGCGACGGGGGCTATGGCTACACCTTC,CSVVVTGGDGGYGYTF
16,TRBV30,TRBJ2-1,TRBD1,.,TGTGCCTGGAGTGTAGATTGGACAGGGACTTACAATGAGCAGTTCTTC,CAWSVDWTGTYNEQFF
16,TRBV18,TRBJ1-2,.,once,TGTGCCAGCTCACCGTTCGAGGCGAATCTAGGAGTGGGCTACACCTTC,CASSPFEANLGVGYTF
14,TRBV30,TRBJ2-2,.,.,TGTGCCTGGAGTGTACAGAGTAACACCGGGGAGCTGTTTTTT,CAWSVQSNTGELFF
16,TRBV6-1,TRBJ2-3,TRBD2,.,TGTGCCAGCAGTGAATTGGGAGCGGGGGGGCCGGATACGCAGTATTTT,CASSELGAGGPDTQYF
20,TRBV21-1,TRBJ1-3,.,.,TGTGCCAGCACTAAAAGTCGGCAGGGGGCCTCAAAAACCTCTGGAAACACCATATATTTT,CASTKSRQGASKTSGNTIYF
14,TRBV6-1,TRBJ1-2,TRBD1,once,TGTGCCAGCAGTGAAGCAGAGGGGGCGAATGGCTACACCTTC,CASSEAEGANGYTF
15,TRBV2,TRBJ2-5,.,few,TGTGCCAGCATCCTCGCGGATGGGGAGTTGCCTACCCAGTACTTC,CASILADGELPTQYF
15,TRBV4-1,TRBJ1-1,.,few,TGCGCCAGCAGCCAAGGTGGGGGGGCGAGAACTGAAGCTTTCTTT,CASSQGGGARTEAFF
14,TRBV7-3,TRBJ1-2,.,.,TGTGCCAGCAGCCCCGGACACACGAACTATGGCTACACCTTC,CASSPGHTNYGYTF